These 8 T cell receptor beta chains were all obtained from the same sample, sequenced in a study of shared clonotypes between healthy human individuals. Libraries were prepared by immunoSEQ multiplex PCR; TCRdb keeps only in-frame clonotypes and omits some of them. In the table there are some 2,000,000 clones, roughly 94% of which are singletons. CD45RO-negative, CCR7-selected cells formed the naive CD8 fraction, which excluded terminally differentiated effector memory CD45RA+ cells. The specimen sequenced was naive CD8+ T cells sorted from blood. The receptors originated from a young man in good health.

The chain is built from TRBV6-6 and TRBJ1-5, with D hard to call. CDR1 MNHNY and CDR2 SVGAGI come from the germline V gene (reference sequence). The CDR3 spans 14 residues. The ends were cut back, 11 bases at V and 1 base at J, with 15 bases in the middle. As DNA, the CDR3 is TGTGCCGTCCGGGAAGACGGAAGCAATCAGCCCCAGCATTTT. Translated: CAVREDGSNQPQHF.

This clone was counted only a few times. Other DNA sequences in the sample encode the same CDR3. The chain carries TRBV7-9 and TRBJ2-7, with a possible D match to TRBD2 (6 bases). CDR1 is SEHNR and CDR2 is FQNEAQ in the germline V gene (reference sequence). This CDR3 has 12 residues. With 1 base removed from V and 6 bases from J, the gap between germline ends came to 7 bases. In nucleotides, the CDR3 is TGTGCCAGCAGCTTAGGGGGGGTCGAGCAGTACTTC. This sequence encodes CASSLGGVEQYF. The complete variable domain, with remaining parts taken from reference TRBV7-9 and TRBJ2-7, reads DTGVSQNPRHKITKRGQNVTFRCDPISEHNRLYWYRQTLGQGPEFLTYFQNEAQLEKSRLLSDRFSAERPKGSFSTLEIQRTEQGDSAMYLCASSLGGVEQYFGPGTRLTVT.

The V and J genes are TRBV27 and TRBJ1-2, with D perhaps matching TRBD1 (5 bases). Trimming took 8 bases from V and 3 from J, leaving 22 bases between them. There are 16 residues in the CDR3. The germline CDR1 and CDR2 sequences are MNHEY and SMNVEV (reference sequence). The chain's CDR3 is CASGVGRWGTYYGYTF. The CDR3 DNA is TGTGCCAGCGGGGTCGGCCGATGGGGGACTTACTATGGCTACACCTTC.

CDR3 sequence (DNA): TGCGCCAGCAGCCAAGCTGGGACGGGAGGCTCTGGTGAGCAGTACTTC. This encodes CASSQAGTGGSGEQYF. The V call is TRBV4-1, the J call TRBJ2-7, with 7 bases identical to TRBD2. This CDR3 is 16 amino acids long. The germline CDR1 and CDR2 sequences are MGHRA and YSYEKL. Unmatched junction bases numbered 13, after V lost 1 base and J lost 7 bases.

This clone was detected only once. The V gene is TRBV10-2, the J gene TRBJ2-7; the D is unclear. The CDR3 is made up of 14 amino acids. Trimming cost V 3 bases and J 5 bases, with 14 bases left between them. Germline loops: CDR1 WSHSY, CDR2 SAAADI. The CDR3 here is CASSDRPTFDEQYF. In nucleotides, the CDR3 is TGCGCCAGCAGTGATAGACCAACCTTCGACGAGCAGTACTTC.

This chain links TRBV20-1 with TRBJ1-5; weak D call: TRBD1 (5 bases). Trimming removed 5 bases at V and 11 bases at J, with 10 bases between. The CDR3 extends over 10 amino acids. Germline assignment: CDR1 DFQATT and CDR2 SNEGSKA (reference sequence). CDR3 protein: CSALWGSQHF. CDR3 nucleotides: TGCAGTGCTCTCTGGGGGTCCCAGCATTTT.

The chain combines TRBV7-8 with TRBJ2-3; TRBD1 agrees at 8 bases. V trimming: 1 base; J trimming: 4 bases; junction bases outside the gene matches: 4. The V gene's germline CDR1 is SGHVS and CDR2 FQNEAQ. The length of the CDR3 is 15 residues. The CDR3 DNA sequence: TGTGCCAGCAGCTTAGTTAACAGGGGGGCAGATACGCAGTATTTT. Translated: CASSLVNRGADTQYF.

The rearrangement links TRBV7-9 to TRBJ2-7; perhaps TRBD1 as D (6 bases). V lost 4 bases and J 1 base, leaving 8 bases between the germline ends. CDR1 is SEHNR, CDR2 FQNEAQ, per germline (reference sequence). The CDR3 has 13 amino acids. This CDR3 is CASSWQGSYEQYF. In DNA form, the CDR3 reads TGTGCCAGCAGCTGGCAGGGGTCCTACGAGCAGTACTTC.